This TCR beta chain was retrieved from a study of read filtering for tumor transcriptome and immune sequencing. For the study at large: By R-ISS, stages I, II and III held approximately 8, 16 and 7 patients.

Study results and limitations: Compared with RNA-seq, IR-seq gave much higher clonotype depth and reliability. This fraction held mixed bone marrow immune cells after CD138-negative sorting. IR-seq and RNA-seq agreed better without single-read clonotypes.

The CDR3 runs to 17 residues. J lost 0 bases, V lost 0 bases, and 3 bases had no gene match. Germline V gene lookup returns CDR1 LNHDA and CDR2 SQIVND (reference sequence). The library was built from roughly 400 ng RNA with molecular barcoded adaptors for alpha/delta and beta/gamma chains. TCRdb re-analysed the reads in MiXCR, keeping a single row per CDR3 protein. This sample has 130,000 or so distinct CDR3 sequences, with roughly 13% found just once. This clonotype showed up many times. Its cognate antigen is unknown. V is TRBV19 and J is TRBJ2-1, with 9 positions matching TRBD2. This sequence was found in a donor at least 40 years old with multiple myeloma. The material sequenced was a population of CD138-negative cells sorted from bone marrow. This chain's CDR3 is CASSIEDSGSSYNEQFF. The CDR3 bases are TGTGCCAGTAGTATAGAGGATAGCGGGAGCTCCTACAATGAGCAGTTCTTC.